The rows below give T cell receptor beta chains drawn from one sample of a study of tumor-infiltrating lymphocytes in localized non-small cell lung cancer. Produced via immunoSEQ multiplex PCR; TCRdb's table is partial and in-frame only. The table shows 13,000 or so clones, with approximately 79% occurring only once. The sequenced sample was lung tumor tissue. Receptors were obtained from a human donor with non-small cell lung cancer. Both conserved end residues are part of each CDR3. D genes are given only for firm matches. Where a row states a size, it is once, few, many or the class of an expanded clone; other rows omit it.

cdr3_aa cdr3_nt clone_size d_call v_call cdr3_length j_call
CASSLNRASDEQYF TGTGCCAGCAGCTTAAACAGGGCGTCCGACGAGCAGTACTTC - - TRBV7-2 14 TRBJ2-7
CASKPYYGDGTEAFF TGTGCCAGCAAGCCCTATTACGGGGACGGCACTGAAGCTTTCTTT - - TRBV5-5 15 TRBJ1-1
CASSFNRETYTF TGTGCCAGCAGCTTCAACAGGGAAACCTACACCTTC - - TRBV7-9 12 TRBJ1-2
CASSLESGASGGSSYEQYF TGTGCCAGCAGCTTAGAGAGCGGGGCTAGCGGAGGGAGCTCCTACGAGCAGTACTTC - TRBD2 TRBV7-6 19 TRBJ2-7
CASSIDAGVYTEAFF TGTGCCAGTAGTATAGACGCGGGGGTGTACACTGAAGCTTTCTTT - - TRBV19 15 TRBJ1-1
CASSLVGLGFRDTQYF TGTGCCAGCAGCTTGGTCGGACTAGGGTTCAGAGATACGCAGTATTTT few TRBD2 TRBV5-6 16 TRBJ2-3
CASSQVVSRGSYEQYF TGCGCCAGCAGCCAAGTTGTAAGCAGGGGCTCCTACGAGCAGTACTTC once - TRBV4-3 16 TRBJ2-7
CASSYKGGPQHF TGTGCCAGCAGTTACAAAGGAGGGCCCCAGCATTTT - - TRBV6-5 12 TRBJ1-5
CATSGSRTGGIAYEQYF TGTGCCACCAGCGGTAGTAGGACAGGGGGGATTGCCTACGAGCAGTACTTC - TRBD1 TRBV15 17 TRBJ2-7
CASSQGTGKGTANTGELFF TGCGCCAGCAGCCAAGGTACAGGGAAGGGGACCGCGAACACCGGGGAGCTGTTTTTT - - TRBV4-3 19 TRBJ2-2
CASSPYFDREQFF TGTGCCAGCAGTCCCTATTTCGACAGGGAGCAGTTCTTC - - TRBV28 13 TRBJ2-1
CASSLSTGGYEQYF TGTGCCAGCAGCCTGTCGACAGGGGGTTACGAGCAGTACTTC - TRBD1 TRBV7-2 14 TRBJ2-7
CASRVGDSSYEQYF TGTGCCAGCAGAGTCGGTGACAGCTCCTACGAGCAGTACTTC - - TRBV6-6 14 TRBJ2-7
CASSGLAVQFF TGTGCCAGCTCGGGACTAGCGGTACAGTTCTTC once TRBD2 TRBV2 11 TRBJ2-1
CASSQEPAGGILAKNIQYF TGCGCCAGCAGCCAAGAGCCAGCGGGGGGGATACTAGCCAAAAACATTCAGTACTTC - TRBD2 TRBV4-1 19 TRBJ2-4
CASSFTQGTGELFF TGTGCCAGCAGTTTTACGCAGGGCACCGGGGAGCTGTTTTTT - - TRBV27 14 TRBJ2-2
CASSLDNEQFF TGTGCCAGCAGCTTAGACAATGAGCAGTTCTTC - - TRBV7-8 11 TRBJ2-1
CASSLTGGTSGSYEQYF TGTGCCAGCAGCTTAACGGGCGGGACTAGCGGGAGTTACGAGCAGTACTTC - TRBD2 TRBV11-2 17 TRBJ2-7
CASSVPPGRGNTEAFF TGTGCCAGTAGTGTCCCGCCGGGACGGGGGAACACTGAAGCTTTCTTT - - TRBV19 16 TRBJ1-1
CASRGTGTSYEQYF TGTGCCAGCAGGGGGACAGGGACTTCCTACGAGCAGTACTTC - TRBD1 TRBV28 14 TRBJ2-7
CASNGGRGEKLFF TGTGCCAGCAATGGGGGAAGGGGAGAAAAACTGTTTTTT - - TRBV6-6 13 TRBJ1-4
CAWAGSAGYEQYF TGTGCCTGGGCCGGGAGTGCGGGCTACGAGCAGTACTTC - - TRBV30 13 TRBJ2-7